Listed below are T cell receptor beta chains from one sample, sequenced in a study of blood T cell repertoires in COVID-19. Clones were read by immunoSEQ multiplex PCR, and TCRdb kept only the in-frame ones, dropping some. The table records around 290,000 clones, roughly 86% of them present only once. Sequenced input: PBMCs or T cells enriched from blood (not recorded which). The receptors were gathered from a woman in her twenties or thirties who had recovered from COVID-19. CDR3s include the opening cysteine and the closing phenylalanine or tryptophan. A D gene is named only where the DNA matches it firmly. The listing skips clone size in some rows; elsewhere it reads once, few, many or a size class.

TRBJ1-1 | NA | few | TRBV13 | CASSLGAMNTEAFF | TGTGCCAGCAGCTTAGGAGCGATGAACACTGAAGCTTTCTTT
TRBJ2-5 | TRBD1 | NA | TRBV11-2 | CASRPGRGRILLQETQYF | TGTGCCAGCAGGCCGGGCAGGGGGCGCATCCTCCTCCAAGAGACCCAGTACTTC
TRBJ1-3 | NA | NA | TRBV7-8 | CASSRTEISGNTIYF | TGTGCCAGCAGCAGGACAGAGATCTCTGGAAACACCATATATTTT
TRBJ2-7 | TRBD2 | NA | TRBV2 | CASTPSGGYNEQYF | TGTGCCAGCACCCCGAGCGGGGGATATAACGAGCAGTACTTC
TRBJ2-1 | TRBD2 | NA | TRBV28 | CASSLTGRAHNEQFF | TGTGCCAGCAGTTTAACCGGGAGGGCCCACAATGAGCAGTTCTTC
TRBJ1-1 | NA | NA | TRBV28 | CASSRRLNTEAFF | TGTGCCAGCAGTCGGCGGTTGAACACTGAAGCTTTCTTT
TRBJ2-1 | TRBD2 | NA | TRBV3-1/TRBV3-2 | CASRPSGGELSEQFF | TGTGCCAGCAGACCTAGCGGGGGCGAGTTAAGTGAGCAGTTCTTC
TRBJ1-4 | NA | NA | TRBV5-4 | CASSPRRETTNEKLFF | TGTGCCAGCAGCCCCCGGCGGGAAACAACTAATGAAAAACTGTTTTTT
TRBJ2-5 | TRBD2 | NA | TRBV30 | CAWSQGLAGVRGQETQYF | TGTGCCTGGAGTCAGGGACTAGCGGGAGTTCGGGGGCAAGAGACCCAGTACTTC
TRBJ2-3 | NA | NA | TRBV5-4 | CASRLTIADTQYF | TGTGCCAGCAGACTGACTATCGCAGATACGCAGTATTTT
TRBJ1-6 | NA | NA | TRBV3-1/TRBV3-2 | CASSQVRSPLHF | TGTGCCAGCAGCCAAGTGCGGTCACCCCTCCACTTT
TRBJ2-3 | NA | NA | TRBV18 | CASSPPIITDTQYF | TGTGCCAGCTCACCACCTATTATCACAGATACGCAGTATTTT
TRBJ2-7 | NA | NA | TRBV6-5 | CASSSRVLYEQYF | TGTGCCAGCAGCTCCCGGGTCCTATACGAGCAGTACTTC
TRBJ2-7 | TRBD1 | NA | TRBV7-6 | CASSSQRGPVYEQYF | TGTGCCAGCAGCTCCCAAAGGGGGCCAGTGTACGAGCAGTACTTC
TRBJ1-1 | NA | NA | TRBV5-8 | CASSLLVGQPITEAFF | TGTGCCAGCAGCTTGCTTGTAGGACAGCCTATCACTGAAGCTTTCTTT
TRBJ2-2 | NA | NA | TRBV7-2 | CASSLPLTAGELFF | TGTGCCAGCAGCTTGCCCCTGACAGCCGGGGAGCTGTTTTTT
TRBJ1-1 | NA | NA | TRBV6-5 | CASSYSAGIGTEAFF | TGTGCCAGCAGTTACTCGGCAGGGATTGGGACTGAAGCTTTCTTT
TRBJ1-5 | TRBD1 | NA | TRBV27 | CASSFSGQGGRGNQPQHF | TGTGCCAGCAGTTTTTCGGGACAGGGGGGTAGGGGCAATCAGCCCCAGCATTTT
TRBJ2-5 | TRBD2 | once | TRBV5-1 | CASSLARLAGGGETQYF | TGCGCCAGCAGCTTGGCCCGACTAGCGGGAGGCGGAGAGACCCAGTACTTC
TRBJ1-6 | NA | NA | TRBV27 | CASRTRGSSYNSPLHF | TGTGCCAGCAGGACGAGGGGGAGCTCCTATAATTCACCCCTCCACTTT
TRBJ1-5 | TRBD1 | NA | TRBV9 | CASSVIRRRTGDNQPQHF | TGTGCCAGCAGCGTAATAAGAAGGAGGACAGGGGATAATCAGCCCCAGCATTTT
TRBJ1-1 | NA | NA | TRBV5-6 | CASSPGQAEAFF | TGTGCCAGCAGCCCAGGGCAGGCTGAAGCTTTCTTT
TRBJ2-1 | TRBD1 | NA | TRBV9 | CASSPGGENNEQFF | TGTGCCAGCAGCCCAGGGGGCGAGAACAATGAGCAGTTCTTC
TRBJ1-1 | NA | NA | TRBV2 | CASSAQGGNTEAFF | TGTGCCAGCAGTGCGCAGGGTGGCAACACTGAAGCTTTCTTT
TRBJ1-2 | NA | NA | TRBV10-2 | CASSDTGWSGYTF | TGCGCCAGCAGTGATACAGGGTGGTCTGGCTACACCTTC
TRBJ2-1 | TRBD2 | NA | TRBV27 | CASSQRASGSNEQFF | TGTGCCAGCAGTCAAAGGGCTAGCGGGAGTAATGAGCAGTTCTTC
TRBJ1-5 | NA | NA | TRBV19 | CASSTPQGFNQPQHF | TGTGCCAGTAGTACCCCGCAGGGGTTTAATCAGCCCCAGCATTTT
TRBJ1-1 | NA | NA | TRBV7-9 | CASSLDRVGYTEAFF | TGTGCCAGCAGCTTAGATCGGGTCGGATACACTGAAGCTTTCTTT
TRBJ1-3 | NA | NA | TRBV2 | CASSSRTGSGNTIYF | TGTGCCAGCTCCTCTCGCACAGGGTCTGGAAACACCATATATTTT
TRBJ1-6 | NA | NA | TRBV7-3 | CASSAQGPPYNSPLHF | TGTGCCAGCAGCGCTCAGGGTCCCCCCTATAATTCACCCCTCCACTTT
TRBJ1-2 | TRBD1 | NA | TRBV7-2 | CASSTGTANYGYTF | TGTGCCAGCAGTACCGGGACAGCCAACTATGGCTACACCTTC
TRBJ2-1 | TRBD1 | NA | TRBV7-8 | CASSLALGGLPSEQFF | TGTGCCAGCAGCTTAGCGCTAGGGGGCCTCCCGTCGGAGCAGTTCTTC
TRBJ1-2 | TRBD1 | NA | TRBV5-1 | CASSEKGDRGSYTF | TGCGCCAGCAGCGAAAAAGGGGACAGGGGGAGCTACACCTTC
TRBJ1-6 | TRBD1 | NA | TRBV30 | CAWKKVTGDNSPLHF | TGTGCCTGGAAGAAGGTGACAGGGGATAATTCACCCCTCCACTTT
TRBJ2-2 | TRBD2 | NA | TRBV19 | CASNRLAVNTGELFF | TGTGCCAGTAATCGGCTAGCGGTGAACACCGGGGAGCTGTTTTTT
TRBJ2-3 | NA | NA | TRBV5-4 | CASRTASTDTQYF | TGTGCCAGCAGGACAGCCTCCACAGATACGCAGTATTTT
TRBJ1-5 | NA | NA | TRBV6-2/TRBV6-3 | CASSSYRVNQPQHF | TGTGCCAGCAGTTCCTACAGGGTTAATCAGCCCCAGCATTTT
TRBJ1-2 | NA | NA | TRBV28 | CASSLDPQGSTLYGYTF | TGTGCCAGCAGCCTAGACCCTCAGGGGTCCACTCTTTATGGCTACACCTTC
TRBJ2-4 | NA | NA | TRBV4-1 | CASSQFIRPAKNIQYF | TGCGCCAGCAGCCAATTCATCAGGCCCGCCAAAAACATTCAGTACTTC
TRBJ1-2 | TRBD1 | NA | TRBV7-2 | CASSLRWDSGTYGYTF | TGTGCCAGCAGCTTACGTTGGGACAGTGGTACCTATGGCTACACCTTC